This entry features one T cell receptor beta chain sequence. The data stem from a study of blood T cell repertoires in COVID-19. Study-level information: Some COVID-19 samples were acute and others convalescent; all came from the United States, Italy and Spain. T cells, B-cell-depleted T cells, or PBMCs supplied cDNA or gDNA.

As handled by the study authors: Amplification from reference gene primers served as the basis for estimated nucleated cell counts. Assay used: immunoSEQ multiplex PCR; TCRdb lists only in-frame clones, some missing. V, J and clone size reflect that table, while D and trimming were determined from the DNA. The sample has 65,000 to 95,000 clones; 88% are singletons. V trimming: 2 bases; J trimming: 1 base; junction bases outside the gene matches: 3. Germline lookup yields CDR1 SGHTA and CDR2 FQGTGA. The CDR3 runs 15 residues. V is TRBV7-3 and J is TRBJ2-7; 9 bases agree with TRBD1. The source material was peripheral blood. The receptor was isolated from an older man with active or convalescent COVID-19. The CDR3 sequence: CASSLAGQGSYEQYF. In DNA, the CDR3 is TGTGCCAGCAGCTTAGCAGGACAGGGGTCCTACGAGCAGTACTTC.